The next 20 T cell receptor beta chains were all read from a single sample in a study of cytomegalovirus exposure and HLA in healthy donors. Researchers ran the PCR with 60 Vbeta and 13 Jbeta primers. The data were produced by immunoSEQ multiplex PCR, yet TCRdb's version contains in-frame clones alone and is incomplete. Of around 140,000 clones in the sample, 70% to 80% were seen once. Sample: PBMCs. These receptor sequences come from a woman between 18 and 29 years old in good health and CMV-seropositive.

The chain has TRBV15 and TRBJ2-6; no reliable D call. From germline, CDR1 is LNHNV and CDR2 YYDKDF (reference sequence). CDR3 length: 16 amino acids. The V gene lost 4 bases and the J gene lost 6 bases, with 16 bases spanning the gap. The CDR3 DNA reads as TGTGCCACCAGCATATCCCGAGGCACGGTGGCCAACGTCCTGACTTTC. It yields the protein CATSISRGTVANVLTF.

This clone was picked up a small number of times. V gene TRBV10-3 combines with J gene TRBJ2-7; D is possibly TRBD1 (5 bases). This CDR3 is 12 amino acids long. In germline, CDR1 is ENHRY, CDR2 SYGVKD. Trimming removed 10 bases from V and 3 bases from J, with 13 bases in between. The CDR3 spells CATRRVGYEQYF. The DNA for the CDR3 is TGTGCCACCCGCAGGGTGGGCTACGAGCAGTACTTC.

The V gene is TRBV19, the J gene TRBJ1-1; 7 bases align to TRBD1. The CDR3 contains 14 residues. V lost 8 bases, J lost 4 bases, and 10 bases stayed unmatched. From germline, CDR1 is LNHDA and CDR2 SQIVND (reference sequence). In DNA, the CDR3 is TGTGCCAGTGTGAACAGGGGTAGCATCACTGAAGCTTTCTTT. Translated, it gives CASVNRGSITEAFF. The full variable domain, completed using reference TRBV19 and TRBJ1-1, is DGGITQSPKYLFRKEGQNVTLSCEQNLNHDAMYWYRQDPGQGLRLIYYSQIVNDFQKGDIAEGYSVSREKKESFPLTVTSAQKNPTAFYLCASVNRGSITEAFFGQGTRLTVV.

This clone was detected a few times. This chain joins TRBV6-4 and TRBJ2-7; maybe TRBD2 (5 bases). V was shortened by 5 bases and J by 2 bases, with 7 bases between the two germline ends. This CDR3 region has 12 residues. From germline, CDR1 is MRHNA and CDR2 SNTAGT. CDR3 in amino acids: CASSTGAYEQYF. The CDR3 nucleotides are TGTGCCAGCAGTACCGGGGCCTACGAGCAGTACTTC.

This rearrangement joins TRBV14 to TRBJ2-1; 9 bases are a match to TRBD2. The V segment lost 4 bases and the J segment 0 bases; nucleotides outside the gene matches: 7. Germline CDR1 is SGHDN and CDR2 is FVKESK. The CDR3 extends over 17 amino acids. The CDR3 bases are TGTGCCAGCAGCCCACCTCTAGCGGGAAGCTCCTACAATGAGCAGTTCTTC. The encoded protein is CASSPPLAGSSYNEQFF.

The chain is built from TRBV7-9 and TRBJ1-2; 9 bases line up with TRBD1. The junction had 9 bases not matched to a gene; V was cut back by 5 bases and J by 2 bases. Germline V gene lookup returns CDR1 SEHNR and CDR2 FQNEAQ (reference sequence). The CDR3 extends over 16 amino acids. This chain's CDR3 is CASSPSGTGQNYGYTF. For the CDR3, the DNA is TGTGCCAGCAGCCCCAGTGGGACAGGGCAGAACTATGGCTACACCTTC.

The rearrangement uses TRBV27 and TRBJ1-5; tentatively, D is TRBD1 (5 bases). The CDR3 spans 14 residues. CDR1 MNHEY and CDR2 SMNVEV come from the germline V gene (reference sequence). Trimming removed 7 bases at V and 3 bases at J, with 13 bases between. The CDR3 bases are TGTGCCAGCAAGAGCGCAGGGCCCAATCAGCCCCAGCATTTT. Translated: CASKSAGPNQPQHF.

This sequence joins TRBV5-8 and TRBJ1-4, with D hard to call. The germline CDR1 and CDR2 sequences are SGHTS and YDEGEE. There are 15 residues in the CDR3. With 4 bases removed from V and 5 bases from J, the gap between germline ends came to 15 bases. The CDR3 loop reads CASSPGDTSNEKLFF. CDR3 coding DNA: TGTGCCAGCAGCCCCGGGGATACGTCCAATGAAAAACTGTTTTTT.

The chain is built from TRBV7-8 and TRBJ2-7; 7 bases align to TRBD1. The germline gives CDR1 SGHVS, CDR2 FQNEAQ. The CDR3 has 16 amino acids. Losses at the gene ends were 1 base for V and 1 base for J; bases not matched to a gene: 7. The CDR3 bases are TGTGCCAGCAGCTTAGGACAGGGAAGATTGTCCTACGAGCAGTACTTC. Translating gives CASSLGQGRLSYEQYF.

This clone has just a few counts. The chain recombines TRBV7-2 with TRBJ1-5; TRBD1 is a possible D gene (5 bases). V lost 6 bases, J lost 2 bases, and 11 bases lay in between. This CDR3 region has 14 residues. The germline gives CDR1 SGHTA, CDR2 FQGNSA. CDR3 protein: CASSPWGGNQPQHF. The CDR3 DNA follows: TGTGCCAGCAGTCCCTGGGGCGGCAATCAGCCCCAGCATTTT.

This chain uses TRBV7-8 with TRBJ2-3; 8 bases map to TRBD1. The CDR3 loop spans 16 amino acids. Germline loops: CDR1 SGHVS, CDR2 FQNEAQ. J gave up 2 bases and V 5 bases, and 9 bases lay outside the gene matches. CDR3 loop: CASSPPDRVNTDTQYF. The CDR3, as DNA: TGTGCCAGCAGCCCCCCGGACAGGGTCAACACAGATACGCAGTATTTT.

This sequence joins TRBV28 and TRBJ2-1, with 9 bases matching TRBD2. This CDR3 region has 14 residues. Trimming at V came to 8 bases and at J to 7 bases, leaving 9 bases not matched to a gene. Germline V CDR1 and CDR2: MDHEN, SYDVKM. In DNA form, the CDR3 reads TGTGCCAGCCTCGCGGCGGGGGGGCCTAATGAGCAGTTCTTC. Residues: CASLAAGGPNEQFF. Variable domain in full (rest from reference TRBV28 and TRBJ2-1): DVKVTQSSRYLVKRTGEKVFLECVQDMDHENMFWYRQDPGLGLRLIYFSYDVKMKEKGDIPEGYSVSREKKERFSLILESASTNQTSMYLCASLAAGGPNEQFFGPGTRLTVL.

The V gene is TRBV2, the J gene TRBJ2-1; 10 nucleotides align to TRBD2. V trimming: 2 bases; J trimming: 1 base; junction bases outside the gene matches: 11. The CDR3 runs to 19 residues. CDR1 and CDR2 from the germline V gene are SNHLY and FYNNEI. The CDR3 is CASSELGLAKGGSYNEQFF. The CDR3 nucleotides are TGTGCCAGCAGTGAACTGGGACTAGCGAAGGGCGGGTCCTACAATGAGCAGTTCTTC.

The chain has TRBV10-3 and TRBJ2-5, with D possibly being TRBD1 (7 bases). The CDR3 length is 14 residues. Germline CDR1 reads ENHRY; CDR2 reads SYGVKD. Trimming took off 2 bases at V and 5 bases at J, with 12 bases between the two ends. DNA of the CDR3: TGTGCCATCAGTGAGGGAGGGGGCCGTGAGACCCAGTACTTC. Translated: CAISEGGGRETQYF.

V usage is TRBV30 and J usage is TRBJ1-2; 9 bases are a match to TRBD1. V trimming: 2 bases; J trimming: 6 bases; junction bases outside the gene matches: 7. Germline assignment: CDR1 GTSNPN and CDR2 SVGIG (reference sequence). The CDR3 consists of 14 residues. CDR3 sequence: CAWSTGGRGDGYTF. CDR3 DNA sequence: TGTGCCTGGAGTACAGGGGGCCGAGGGGATGGCTACACCTTC.

V and J are TRBV19 and TRBJ1-2; maybe TRBD1 (5 bases). The germline CDR1 and CDR2 sequences are LNHDA and SQIVND (reference sequence). The CDR3 totals 14 residues. The V end was cut by 7 bases, the J end by 1 base, with 13 bases between. The CDR3 DNA follows: TGTGCCAGTACGCCTCAAAGGGGTAACTATGGCTACACCTTC. Amino acids: CASTPQRGNYGYTF.

This clone came up a few times. The rearrangement uses TRBV19 and TRBJ2-7; 9 bases match TRBD1. The CDR3 consists of 14 residues. V lost 4 bases and J lost 6; bases outside the gene matches: 7. The germline V gene encodes CDR1 LNHDA and CDR2 SQIVND (reference sequence). This CDR3 reads CASSRTGDQSEQYF. The CDR3 DNA reads as TGTGCCAGTAGTAGGACAGGGGATCAGTCCGAGCAGTACTTC. The variable domain in full, with the rest retrieved from reference TRBV19 and TRBJ2-7, is DGGITQSPKYLFRKEGQNVTLSCEQNLNHDAMYWYRQDPGQGLRLIYYSQIVNDFQKGDIAEGYSVSREKKESFPLTVTSAQKNPTAFYLCASSRTGDQSEQYFGPGTRLTVT.

Comments on this clone: The sample contains more than one DNA sequence encoding this CDR3. The chain couples TRBV6-5 to TRBJ1-4; D is unclear. The CDR3 sequence is 14 residues long. The germline V and J ends were trimmed by 0 bases and 8 bases, with 10 bases remaining between them. Germline-derived CDR1 and CDR2 are MNHEY and SVGAGI. CDR3 loop: CASSYSRGGEKLFF. The CDR3 DNA follows: TGTGCCAGCAGTTACTCACGGGGTGGAGAAAAACTGTTTTTT.

The chain employs TRBV15 and TRBJ2-7; 8 bases agree with TRBD1. CDR1 and CDR2 (germline): LNHNV, YYDKDF (reference sequence). The CDR3 has 15 residues. Trimming took 2 bases from V and 6 from J; bases not matched to a gene: 9. The DNA for the CDR3 is TGTGCCACCAGCAGACGGCCGGACAGGGTGGCCGAGCAGTACTTC. Residues: CATSRRPDRVAEQYF.

In its sample, this clone was seen a few times. The chain recombines TRBV29-1 with TRBJ2-1; 13 bases agree with TRBD2. J gave up 0 bases and V 4 bases, and 3 bases lay outside the gene matches. The CDR3 length is 16 residues. Per germline, CDR1 SQVTM and CDR2 ANQGSEA. CDR3 in amino acids: CSVARLAGGSYNEQFF. Here the CDR3 DNA reads TGCAGCGTTGCTCGACTAGCGGGGGGCTCCTACAATGAGCAGTTCTTC.